The clone carrying this T cell receptor (beta chain) occurred a few times. This specimen comes from a study of type 1 and type 2 diabetes patients. Whole-study context: Participants included type 1 and type 2 diabetes patients plus nondiabetic controls. The whole study generated approximately 20 million paired-end reads.

The length of the CDR3 is 16 residues. Germline CDR1 is SGHVS and CDR2 is FQNEAQ. V was clipped by 1 base and J by 6 bases; unmatched bases: 5. Genomic DNA was the PCR template. A primer set of 30 forward and 13 reverse primers amplified the CDR3. TCRdb used MiXCR to reprocess the multiplex PCR reads, holding one entry per CDR3 protein. The sample has about 290,000 distinct CDR3 sequences, around 47% seen once. Each participant gave 9.5 to 10 milliliters of peripheral blood. The chain recombines TRBV7-8 with TRBJ2-3; 12 nucleotides match TRBD2. Sequencing was carried out using peripheral blood mononuclear cells (PBMCs). This clonotype was sampled from a man younger than 35 with type 2 diabetes. This chain's CDR3 is CASSLGLAGVSDTQYF. The CDR3 DNA follows: TGTGCCAGCAGCTTAGGACTAGCGGGAGTGTCCGATACGCAGTATTTT.